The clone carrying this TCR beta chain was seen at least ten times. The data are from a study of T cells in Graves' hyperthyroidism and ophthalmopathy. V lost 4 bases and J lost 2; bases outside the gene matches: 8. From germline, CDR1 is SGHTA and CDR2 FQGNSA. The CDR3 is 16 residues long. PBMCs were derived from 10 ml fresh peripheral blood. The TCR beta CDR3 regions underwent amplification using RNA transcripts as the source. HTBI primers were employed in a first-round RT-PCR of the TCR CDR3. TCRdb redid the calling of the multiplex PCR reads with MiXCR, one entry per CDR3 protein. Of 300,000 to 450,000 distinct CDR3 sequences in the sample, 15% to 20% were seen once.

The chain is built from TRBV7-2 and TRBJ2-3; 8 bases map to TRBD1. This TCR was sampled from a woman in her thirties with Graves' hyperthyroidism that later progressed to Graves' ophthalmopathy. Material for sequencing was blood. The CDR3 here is CASSWWTGIVTDTQYF. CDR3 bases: TGTGCCAGCAGCTGGTGGACAGGGATCGTCACAGATACGCAGTATTTT.